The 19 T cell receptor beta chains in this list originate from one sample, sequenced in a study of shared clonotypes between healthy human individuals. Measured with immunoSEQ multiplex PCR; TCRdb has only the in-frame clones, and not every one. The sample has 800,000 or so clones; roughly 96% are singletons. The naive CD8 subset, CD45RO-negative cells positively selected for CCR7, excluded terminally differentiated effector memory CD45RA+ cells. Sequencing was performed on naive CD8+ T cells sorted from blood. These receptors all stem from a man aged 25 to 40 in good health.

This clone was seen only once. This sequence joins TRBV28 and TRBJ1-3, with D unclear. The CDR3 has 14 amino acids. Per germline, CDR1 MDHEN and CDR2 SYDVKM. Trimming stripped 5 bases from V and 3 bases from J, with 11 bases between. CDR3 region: CASSHTVGGNTIYF. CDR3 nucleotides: TGTGCCAGCAGTCACACCGTAGGTGGAAACACCATATATTTT.

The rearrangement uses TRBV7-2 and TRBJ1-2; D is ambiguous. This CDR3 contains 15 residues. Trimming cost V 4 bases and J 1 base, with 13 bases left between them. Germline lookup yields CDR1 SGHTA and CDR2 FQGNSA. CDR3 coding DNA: TGTGCCAGCAGCTCCATTAGCTCCGATAACTATGGCTACACCTTC. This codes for CASSSISSDNYGYTF. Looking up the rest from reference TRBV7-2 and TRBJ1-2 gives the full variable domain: GAGVSQSPSNKVTEKGKDVELRCDPISGHTALYWYRQSLGQGLEFLIYFQGNSAPDKSGLPSDRFSAERTGGSVSTLTIQRTQQEDSAVYLCASSSISSDNYGYTFGSGTRLTVV.

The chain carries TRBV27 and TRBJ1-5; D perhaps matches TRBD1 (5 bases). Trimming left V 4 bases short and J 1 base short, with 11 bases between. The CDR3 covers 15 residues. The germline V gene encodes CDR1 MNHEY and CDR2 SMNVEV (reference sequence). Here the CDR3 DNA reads TGTGCCAGCAGTTATGGGGGTGCGAGCAATCAGCCCCAGCATTTT. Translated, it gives CASSYGGASNQPQHF.

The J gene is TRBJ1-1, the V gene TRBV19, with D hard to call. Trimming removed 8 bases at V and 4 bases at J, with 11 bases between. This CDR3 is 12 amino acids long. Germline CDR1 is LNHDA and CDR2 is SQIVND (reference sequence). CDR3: CASYASPTEAFF. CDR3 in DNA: TGTGCCAGTTACGCGAGTCCCACTGAAGCTTTCTTT.

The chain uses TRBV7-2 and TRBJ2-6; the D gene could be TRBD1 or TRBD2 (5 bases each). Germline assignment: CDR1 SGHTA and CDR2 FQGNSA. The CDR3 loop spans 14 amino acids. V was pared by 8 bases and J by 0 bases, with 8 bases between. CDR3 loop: CASGTASGANVLTF. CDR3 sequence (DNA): TGTGCCAGCGGGACGGCCTCTGGGGCCAACGTCCTGACTTTC.

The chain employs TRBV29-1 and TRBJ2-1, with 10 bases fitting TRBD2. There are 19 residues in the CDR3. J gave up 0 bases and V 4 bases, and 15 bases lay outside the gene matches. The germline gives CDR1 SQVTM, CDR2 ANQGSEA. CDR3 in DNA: TGCAGCGTTGGAGGGGCCATAGCGGGAGGCAGTAGCTCCTACAATGAGCAGTTCTTC. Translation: CSVGGAIAGGSSSYNEQFF.

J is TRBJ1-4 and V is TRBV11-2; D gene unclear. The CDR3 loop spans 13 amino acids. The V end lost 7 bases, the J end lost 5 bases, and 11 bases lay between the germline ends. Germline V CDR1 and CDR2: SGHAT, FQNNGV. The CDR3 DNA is TGTGCCAGCATGCGTAACCGCAATGAAAAACTGTTTTTT. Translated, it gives CASMRNRNEKLFF.

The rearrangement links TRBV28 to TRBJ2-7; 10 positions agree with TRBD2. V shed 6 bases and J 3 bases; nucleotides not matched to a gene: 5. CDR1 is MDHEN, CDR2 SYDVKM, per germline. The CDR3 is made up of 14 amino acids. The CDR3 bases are TGTGCCAGCAGGTCGGGACTAGCGTTCTACGAGCAGTACTTC. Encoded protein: CASRSGLAFYEQYF.

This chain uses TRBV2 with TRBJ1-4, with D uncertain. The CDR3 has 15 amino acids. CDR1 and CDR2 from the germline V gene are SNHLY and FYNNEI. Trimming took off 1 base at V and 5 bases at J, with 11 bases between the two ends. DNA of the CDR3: TGTGCCAGCAGTGAAGGGTATCGGAGCAATGAAAAACTGTTTTTT. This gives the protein CASSEGYRSNEKLFF.

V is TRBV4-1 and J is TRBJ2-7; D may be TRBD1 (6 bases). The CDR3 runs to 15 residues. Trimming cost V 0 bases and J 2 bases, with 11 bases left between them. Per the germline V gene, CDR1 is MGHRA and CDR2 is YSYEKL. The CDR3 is CASSQETDSTYEQYF. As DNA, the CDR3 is TGCGCCAGCAGCCAAGAGACGGACAGCACCTACGAGCAGTACTTC.

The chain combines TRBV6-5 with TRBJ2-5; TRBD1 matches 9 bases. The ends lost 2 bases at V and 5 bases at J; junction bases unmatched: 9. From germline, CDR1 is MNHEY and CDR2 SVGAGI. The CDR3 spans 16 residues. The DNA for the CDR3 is TGTGCCAGCAGTTACGAGACAGGGGGATCCTGGGAGACCCAGTACTTC. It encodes CASSYETGGSWETQYF.

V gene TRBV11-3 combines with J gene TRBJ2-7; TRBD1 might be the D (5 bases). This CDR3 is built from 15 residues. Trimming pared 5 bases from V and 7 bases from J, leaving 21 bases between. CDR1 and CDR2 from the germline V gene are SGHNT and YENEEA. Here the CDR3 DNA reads TGTGCCAGCAGCAGAACCGACAGCCCTGTGGGAGAGCAGTACTTC. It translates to CASSRTDSPVGEQYF.

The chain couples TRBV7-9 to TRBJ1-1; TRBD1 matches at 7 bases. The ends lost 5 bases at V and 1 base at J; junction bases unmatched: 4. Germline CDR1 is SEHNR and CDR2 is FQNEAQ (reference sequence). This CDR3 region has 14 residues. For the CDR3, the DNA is TGTGCCAGCAGCAACCGGGACAGGAACACTGAAGCTTTCTTT. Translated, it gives CASSNRDRNTEAFF.

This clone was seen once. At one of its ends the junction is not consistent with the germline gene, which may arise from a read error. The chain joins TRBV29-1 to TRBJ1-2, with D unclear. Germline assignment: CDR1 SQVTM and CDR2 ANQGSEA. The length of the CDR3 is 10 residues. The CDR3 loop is CSVELPSPSF. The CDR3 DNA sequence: TGCAGCGTTGAACTTCCCAGTCCCTCCTTC.

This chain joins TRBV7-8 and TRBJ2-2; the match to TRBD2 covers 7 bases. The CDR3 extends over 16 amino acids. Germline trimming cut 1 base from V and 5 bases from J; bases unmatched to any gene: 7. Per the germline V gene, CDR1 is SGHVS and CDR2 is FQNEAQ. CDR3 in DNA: TGTGCCAGCAGCTTAGGTCCCGGGGAGGGTACCGGGGAGCTGTTTTTT. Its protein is CASSLGPGEGTGELFF.

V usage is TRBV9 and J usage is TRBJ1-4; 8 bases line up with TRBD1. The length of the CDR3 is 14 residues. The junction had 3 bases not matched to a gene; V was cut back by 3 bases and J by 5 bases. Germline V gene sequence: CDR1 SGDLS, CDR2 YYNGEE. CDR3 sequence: CASSEGQENEKLFF. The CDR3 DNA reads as TGTGCCAGCAGCGAGGGACAGGAGAATGAAAAACTGTTTTTT.

The CDR3 nucleotides read TGTGCCACCAGCGGCCGGAAGGGGGACACGAACACCGGGGAGCTGTTTTTT. Encoded protein: CATSGRKGDTNTGELFF. This sequence joins TRBV15 and TRBJ2-2; the D gene is possibly TRBD1 (6 bases). Trimming left V 5 bases short and J 0 bases short, with 16 bases between. Germline-derived CDR1 and CDR2 are LNHNV and YYDKDF (reference sequence). The CDR3 length is 17 residues.

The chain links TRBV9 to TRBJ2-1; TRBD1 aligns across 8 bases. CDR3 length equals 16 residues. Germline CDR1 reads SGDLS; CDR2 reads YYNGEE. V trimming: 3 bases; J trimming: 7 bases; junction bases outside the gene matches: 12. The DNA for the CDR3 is TGTGCCAGCAGCGCCGGCAGGCAGGGGGCGCGAAATGAGCAGTTCTTC. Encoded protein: CASSAGRQGARNEQFF.

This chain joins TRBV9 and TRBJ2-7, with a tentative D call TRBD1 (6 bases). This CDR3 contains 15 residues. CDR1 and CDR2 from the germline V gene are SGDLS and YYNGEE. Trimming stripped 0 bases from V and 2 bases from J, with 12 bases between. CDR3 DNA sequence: TGTGCCAGCAGCGTAGCGTCAGGGGTGACCTACGAGCAGTACTTC. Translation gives CASSVASGVTYEQYF. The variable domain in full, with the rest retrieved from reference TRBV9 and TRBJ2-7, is DSGVTQTPKHLITATGQRVTLRCSPRSGDLSVYWYQQSLDQGLQFLIQYYNGEERAKGNILERFSAQQFPDLHSELNLSSLELGDSALYFCASSVASGVTYEQYFGPGTRLTVT.